This passage covers 8 T cell receptor beta chains from one sample sequenced in a study of blood T cells in healthy people across ages. The second PCR ran roughly 6 to 11 cycles with a sample-barcoded 5' primer and J-beta primers. One entry per CDR3 protein, called by TCRdb with MiXCR from the 5' RACE reads. The sample lists about 1.6 million distinct CDR3 sequences, approximately 32% occurring once. The sample comprised blood. The receptors were sampled from a woman younger than 45 in good health.

V is TRBV9 and J is TRBJ2-1; D gene uncertain. Germline CDR1 SGDLS, CDR2 YYNGEE. The CDR3 runs 12 residues. V gave up 0 bases and J gave up 8 bases, with 6 bases separating them. The CDR3 region has the DNA TGTGCCAGCAGCGTAGGTAGGGATGAGCAGTTCTTC. Amino acids: CASSVGRDEQFF.

This clonotype was counted a few times. V is TRBV6-1 and J is TRBJ2-7; D is unclear. The germline V gene has CDR1 MNHNS and CDR2 SASEGT. This CDR3 contains 14 residues. The V and J ends lost 2 bases and 6 bases respectively, with 14 bases between them. The CDR3 sequence is CASSEHFREREQYF. The CDR3 region has the DNA TGTGCCAGCAGTGAACATTTTAGGGAACGCGAGCAGTACTTC.

This clonotype showed up just a few times. This rearrangement joins TRBV4-2 to TRBJ2-2; no clear D gene. The CDR3 length is 14 residues. Germline values: CDR1 LGHNA, CDR2 YNFKEQ. Trimming took off 1 base at V and 2 bases at J, with 5 bases between the two ends. The CDR3 bases are TGTGCCAGCAGCCAAGCGAGTAACACCGGGGAGCTGTTTTTT. This sequence encodes CASSQASNTGELFF.

The chain employs TRBV5-1 and TRBJ2-2; possibly TRBD2 for D (6 bases). CDR3 size: 15 residues. Per the germline V gene, CDR1 is SGHRS and CDR2 is YFSETQ. Between the trimmed V and J ends, which lost 4 bases and 1 base, there was a span of 11 bases. The CDR3 region is CASSVGGMNTGELFF. DNA for the CDR3: TGCGCCAGCAGCGTTGGGGGGATGAACACCGGGGAGCTGTTTTTT. Complete variable domain (other parts from reference TRBV5-1 and TRBJ2-2): KAGVTQTPRYLIKTRGQQVTLSCSPISGHRSVSWYQQTPGQGLQFLFEYFSETQRNKGNFPGRFSGRQFSNSRSEMNVSTLELGDSALYLCASSVGGMNTGELFFGEGSRLTVL.

The CDR3 DNA follows: TGTGCCAGCAGCCCAGCCCCGGACACATCCTACGAGCAGTACTTC. It codes for CASSPAPDTSYEQYF. The chain recombines TRBV11-2 with TRBJ2-5, with D perhaps TRBD1 (5 bases). The J call may not be correct, given that the DNA end is closer to TRBJ2-7. The CDR3 runs 15 residues. CDR1 is SGHAT, CDR2 FQNNGV, per germline.

This clonotype was seen only a few times. The gene calls are TRBV29-1 and TRBJ2-7; 7 nucleotides agree with TRBD1. The CDR3 extends over 13 amino acids. CDR1 SQVTM and CDR2 ANQGSEA come from the germline V gene. After removal of 6 bases from V and 4 bases from J, the junction contained 9 bases not matched to a gene. The CDR3 here is CSVGERGRYEQYF. As DNA, the CDR3 is TGCAGCGTGGGGGAGAGGGGGCGGTACGAGCAGTACTTC.

The sample holds a few counts of this clonotype. V is TRBV5-5 and J is TRBJ1-1; D remains ambiguous. This CDR3 is 14 amino acids long. V lost 2 bases to trimming and J lost 1 base, with 9 bases between them. Germline V gene lookup returns CDR1 SGHKS and CDR2 YYEKEE (reference sequence). CDR3: CASSFEGKNTEAFF. The DNA for the CDR3 is TGTGCCAGCAGCTTCGAAGGGAAGAACACTGAAGCTTTCTTT.

The chain combines TRBV20-1 with TRBJ1-2; 10 nucleotides agree with TRBD1. CDR1 is DFQATT, CDR2 SNEGSKA, per germline (reference sequence). After removal of 0 bases from V and 5 bases from J, the junction contained 6 bases not matched to a gene. The CDR3 contains 15 residues. CDR3 in DNA: TGCAGTGCTAGAGATCCGGGACAGGGGAAGTATGGCTACACCTTC. Translating gives CSARDPGQGKYGYTF.